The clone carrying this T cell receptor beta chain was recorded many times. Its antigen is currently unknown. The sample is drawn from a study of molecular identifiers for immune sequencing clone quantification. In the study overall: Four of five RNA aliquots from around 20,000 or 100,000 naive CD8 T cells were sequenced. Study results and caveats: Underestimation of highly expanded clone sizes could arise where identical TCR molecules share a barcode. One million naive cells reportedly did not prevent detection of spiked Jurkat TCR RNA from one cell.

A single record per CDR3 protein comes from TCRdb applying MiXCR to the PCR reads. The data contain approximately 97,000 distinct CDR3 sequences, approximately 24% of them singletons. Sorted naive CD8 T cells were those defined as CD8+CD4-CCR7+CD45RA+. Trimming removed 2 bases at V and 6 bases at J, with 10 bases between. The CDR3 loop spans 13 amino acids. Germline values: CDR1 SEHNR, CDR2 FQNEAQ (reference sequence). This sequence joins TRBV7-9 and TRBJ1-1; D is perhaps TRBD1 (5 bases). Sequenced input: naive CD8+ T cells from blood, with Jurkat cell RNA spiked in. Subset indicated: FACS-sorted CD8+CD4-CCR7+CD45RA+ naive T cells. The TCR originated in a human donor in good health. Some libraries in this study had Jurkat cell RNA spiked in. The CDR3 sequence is CASSLSEGPEAFF. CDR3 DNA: TGTGCCAGCAGCTTATCAGAGGGGCCTGAAGCTTTCTTT.